Presented here are 8 T cell receptor beta chains from one specimen sequenced in a study of CD8 T cells in ankylosing spondylitis (TCRdb year 2017). Libraries were prepared through 5' RACE. This sample was sequenced with an Illumina HiSeq 2500. The public reads were run again by TCRdb, first through fastp at Q25 and then through MiXCR, and only productive beta chains were kept. Under each unique CDR3 protein, matching rows form one entry showing the most common genes and DNA. A total of under 200,000 distinct CDR3 sequences appear in this sample, 11% of them only once. Roughly 29% of the sample lies in the top ten. Material: blood, either unsorted or a sorted T cell fraction (not recorded which). The receptors shown here come from a male donor with ankylosing spondylitis or in good health (not recorded which).

The table lists this clonotype with many counts. The genes are TRBV28 and TRBJ2-7; 10 positions match TRBD2. Germline assignment: CDR1 MDHEN and CDR2 SYDVKM. CDR3 length equals 14 residues. Trimming at V came to 5 bases and at J to 6 bases, leaving 7 bases not matched to a gene. CDR3 sequence: CASSIEREGGEQYF. DNA for the CDR3: TGTGCCAGCAGTATCGAGCGGGAGGGTGGCGAGCAGTACTTC.

The rearrangement uses TRBV6-5 and TRBJ2-1; D gene ambiguous. This CDR3 has 16 amino acids. The V end was cut by 0 bases, the J end by 1 base, with 10 bases between. Per germline, CDR1 MNHEY and CDR2 SVGAGI. The CDR3: CASSYSSASSYNEQFF. The CDR3 DNA follows: TGTGCCAGCAGTTACTCCTCGGCCTCTTCCTACAATGAGCAGTTCTTC.

This clonotype came up many times. V and J are TRBV12-3 or TRBV12-4 and TRBJ2-7; no definite D call. This CDR3 is built from 15 residues. V was trimmed by 0 bases and J by 6 bases, leaving 15 bases between them. The CDR3 loop is CASSLAKGPAIEQYF. Here the CDR3 DNA reads TGTGCCAGCAGTTTAGCGAAGGGTCCAGCAATCGAGCAGTACTTC.

This clonotype was counted only a few times. The chain uses TRBV12-3 or TRBV12-4 and TRBJ1-5, with 10 bases matching TRBD1. V trimming: 5 bases; J trimming: 0 bases; junction bases outside the gene matches: 10. The CDR3 loop spans 18 amino acids. For the CDR3, the DNA is TGTGCCAGCAGTCCCGGACAGGGGGGCAAATATAGCAATCAGCCCCAGCATTTT. Protein sequence: CASSPGQGGKYSNQPQHF.

The J gene is TRBJ2-5, the V gene TRBV6-2 or TRBV6-3; D not certain. Trimming removed 10 bases from V and 5 bases from J, with 11 bases in between. The germline V gene encodes CDR1 MNHEY and CDR2 SVGEGT. CDR3 length: 11 amino acids. This CDR3 reads CATPADETQYF. CDR3 nucleotide sequence: TGTGCCACCCCGGCGGATGAGACCCAGTACTTC.

There are many counts of this clonotype. The gene calls are TRBV10-1 and TRBJ1-1; D gene uncertain. The V and J ends lost 4 bases and 7 bases respectively, with 16 bases between them. Germline CDR1 reads WNHNN; CDR2 reads SYGVQD (reference sequence). This CDR3 has 14 residues. The CDR3 sequence is CASSVSRRVGEAFF. The CDR3 DNA sequence: TGCGCCAGCAGTGTCTCCCGACGGGTTGGTGAAGCTTTCTTT.

This clonotype was detected a few times. This chain connects TRBV15 to TRBJ1-1; TRBD1 matches 8 bases. The CDR3 extends over 15 amino acids. Germline V gene lookup returns CDR1 LNHNV and CDR2 YYDKDF (reference sequence). V shed 2 bases and J 4 bases; nucleotides not matched to a gene: 6. The CDR3: CATSRPTGQATEAFF. The CDR3 DNA reads TGTGCCACCAGCAGACCTACGGGACAGGCCACTGAAGCTTTCTTT.

This clonotype was counted at least ten times. This rearrangement joins TRBV20-1 to TRBJ2-7; D remains ambiguous. The CDR3 has 14 residues. V dropped 6 bases and J dropped 1 base, with 16 bases sitting between them. The V gene's germline CDR1 is DFQATT and CDR2 SNEGSKA (reference sequence). This CDR3 is CSAASRPSSYEQYF. CDR3 nucleotide sequence: TGCAGTGCCGCCTCACGGCCTTCGTCCTACGAGCAGTACTTC.